The 5 T cell receptor beta chains reported below all come from one sample, sequenced in a study of blood T cells in healthy people across ages. Through a sample-barcoded 5' primer and a J-beta primer mix, a second PCR was run for about 6 to 12 cycles. One entry per CDR3 protein results from TCRdb running MiXCR on the 5' RACE reads. Of hundreds of thousands of distinct CDR3 sequences in the sample, 45% to 50% were seen once. Material: blood. These receptors all come from a woman aged 55-69 years in good health.

J is TRBJ2-5 and V is TRBV5-1; D tentatively reads TRBD1 or TRBD2 (5 bases each). The CDR3 is 14 amino acids. The V end lost 4 bases, the J end lost 2 bases, and 12 bases lay between the germline ends. The V gene's germline CDR1 is SGHRS and CDR2 YFSETQ. In DNA, the CDR3 is TGCGCCAGCAGCGTAGGGACCTTTCAAGAGACCCAGTACTTC. The encoded protein is CASSVGTFQETQYF.

This clonotype was found a few times. The genes are TRBV7-2 and TRBJ2-7; TRBD1 matches at 7 bases. This CDR3 comprises 13 residues. CDR1 SGHTA and CDR2 FQGNSA come from the germline V gene. V lost 4 bases and J lost 6; bases outside the gene matches: 6. The chain's CDR3 is CASSSRQGSEQYF. The DNA for the CDR3 is TGTGCCAGCAGCTCCAGACAGGGCAGCGAGCAGTACTTC.

This clonotype was observed a single time. The V call is TRBV7-2, the J call TRBJ2-2, with D maybe TRBD2 (5 bases). Germline V lookup: CDR1 SGHTA, CDR2 FQGNSA. This CDR3 is built from 14 residues. The V and J ends lost 5 bases and 6 bases respectively, with 13 bases between them. CDR3 nucleotides: TGTGCCAGCAGCGAAACTAGGGTCGCCGGGGAGCTGTTTTTT. It codes for CASSETRVAGELFF.

The gene calls are TRBV5-1 and TRBJ2-5, with D unresolved. CDR3 size: 14 residues. Between the trimmed V and J ends, which lost 1 base and 1 base, there was a span of 8 bases. Germline values: CDR1 SGHRS, CDR2 YFSETQ. CDR3 loop: CASSLFGPQETQYF. CDR3 nucleotides: TGCGCCAGCAGCTTGTTCGGGCCCCAAGAGACCCAGTACTTC.

Only a few counts were recorded for this clonotype. The chain joins TRBV24-1 to TRBJ2-5; D is ambiguous. Trimming took 9 bases from V and 5 from J, leaving 21 bases between them. There are 15 residues in the CDR3. Germline V gene data show CDR1 as KGHDR and CDR2 as SFDVKD. The CDR3 protein is CATQSTPDKGETQYF. The CDR3 nucleotides read TGTGCCACCCAATCAACTCCCGATAAGGGCGAGACCCAGTACTTC.